This is a list of T cell receptor beta chains from one sample in a study of T cells in Graves' hyperthyroidism and ophthalmopathy. TCRdb independently ran MiXCR on the multiplex PCR reads; one entry per CDR3 protein. The sample includes about 640,000 distinct CDR3 sequences, about 20% of them seen just once. Material for sequencing was blood. These receptors originate from a man aged 30 to 45 with Graves' ophthalmopathy. Each CDR3 is given with its conserved first and last residue. A D gene is named only where the DNA matches it firmly. The size entry is marked missing in some rows and otherwise reads once, few, many or a size class.

d_call | j_call | v_call | clone_size | cdr3_aa | cdr3_nt
- | TRBJ1-6 | TRBV20-1 | - | CSAREGGDYNSPLHF | TGCAGTGCTAGAGAAGGGGGGGACTATAATTCACCCCTCCACTTT
TRBD2 | TRBJ2-1 | TRBV20-1 | few | CSALEWDYASNEQFF | TGCAGTGCCCTAGAGTGGGACTACGCTTCCAATGAGCAGTTCTTC
TRBD1 | TRBJ2-7 | TRBV28 | many | CASSAGQGLYEQYF | TGTGCCAGCAGCGCGGGACAGGGGCTTTACGAGCAGTACTTC
- | TRBJ2-1 | TRBV2 | few | CASHTIGGSSYNEQFF | TGTGCCAGTCACACGATCGGGGGTAGCTCCTACAATGAGCAGTTCTTC
TRBD1 | TRBJ1-5 | TRBV7-2 | - | CASSLGTGLGQPQHF | TGTGCCAGCAGCTTAGGGACAGGGTTAGGCCAGCCCCAGCATTTT
TRBD2 | TRBJ2-7 | TRBV28 | many | CASSLGTGGLAGTYEQYF | TGTGCCAGCAGTTTAGGGACAGGAGGACTAGCGGGGACCTACGAGCAGTACTTC
- | TRBJ2-3 | TRBV12-3/TRBV12-4 | - | CASSDLETDTQYF | TGTGCCAGCAGTGACTTGGAGACAGATACGCAGTATTTT
- | TRBJ2-1 | TRBV9 | - | CASSVREDEQFF | TGTGCCAGCAGCGTACGGGAAGATGAGCAGTTCTTC
- | TRBJ2-1 | TRBV3-1 | - | CASSQVGGPSSYNEQFF | TGTGCCAGCAGCCAAGTTGGAGGGCCCAGCTCCTACAATGAGCAGTTCTTC
TRBD2 | TRBJ2-3 | TRBV9 | - | CASSVAGGITDTQYF | TGTGCCAGCAGCGTAGCGGGAGGTATCACAGATACGCAGTATTTT
TRBD1 | TRBJ2-7 | TRBV20-1 | - | CSFNSPGGDEQYF | TGCAGTTTCAACTCCCCAGGGGGAGACGAGCAGTACTTC
- | TRBJ2-3 | TRBV10-2 | - | CASSEYKGDTQYF | TGCGCCAGCAGTGAATACAAAGGGGATACGCAGTATTTT
- | TRBJ2-1 | TRBV5-1 | many | CASSELDNEQFF | TGCGCCAGCAGCGAATTAGACAATGAGCAGTTCTTC
TRBD1 | TRBJ1-5 | TRBV19 | - | CASSIGRDRGHQPQHF | TGTGCCAGTAGTATAGGCCGGGACAGGGGACATCAGCCCCAGCATTTT
- | TRBJ2-2 | TRBV11-2 | few | CASSFASAGELFF | TGTGCCAGCAGCTTTGCGTCGGCCGGGGAGCTGTTTTTT
TRBD1 | TRBJ1-2 | TRBV6-2/TRBV6-3 | many | CASSRSTGRDYGYTF | TGTGCCAGCAGTCGATCGACAGGGCGTGACTATGGCTACACCTTC
- | TRBJ2-3 | TRBV28 | many | CASSGDYYSTDTQYF | TGTGCCAGCAGTGGAGACTACTACTCCACAGATACGCAGTATTTT
- | TRBJ2-1 | TRBV6-2/TRBV6-3 | - | CASIGAAYEQFF | TGTGCCAGCATAGGGGCCGCGTACGAGCAGTTCTTC
TRBD1 | TRBJ1-1 | TRBV28 | many | CASSEDRELWTEAFF | TGTGCCAGCAGTGAGGACAGGGAATTGTGGACTGAAGCTTTCTTT
TRBD1 | TRBJ1-5 | TRBV19 | - | CASSIGQGASQPQHF | TGTGCCAGTAGTATCGGGCAGGGGGCGAGTCAGCCCCAGCATTTT
- | TRBJ1-2 | TRBV5-1 | - | CASSPPDGYGYTF | TGCGCCAGCAGCCCGCCCGACGGCTATGGCTACACCTTC
TRBD2 | TRBJ2-3 | TRBV7-3 | - | CASSPGLVGTDTQYF | TGTGCCAGCAGCCCCGGACTAGTAGGAACAGATACGCAGTATTTT
TRBD2 | TRBJ2-7 | TRBV5-6 | few | CASSLGLEGYEQYF | TGTGCCAGCAGCCTCGGACTAGAGGGCTACGAGCAGTACTTC
- | TRBJ1-1 | TRBV7-8 | - | CASSPKKKSGTEAFF | TGTGCCAGCAGCCCAAAGAAGAAGTCAGGGACTGAAGCTTTCTTT
TRBD2 | TRBJ2-2 | TRBV7-3 | few | CASSSPGLAGGTGELFF | TGTGCCAGCAGCTCACCAGGACTAGCGGGGGGCACCGGGGAGCTGTTTTTT
TRBD1 | TRBJ2-1 | TRBV20-1 | many | CSAVRTGGNSEQFF | TGCAGTGCCGTTAGGACAGGGGGGAACAGTGAGCAGTTCTTC
- | TRBJ1-2 | TRBV13 | few | CASRGRGEQTNYGYTF | TGTGCCAGCAGAGGTAGGGGTGAACAAACTAACTATGGCTACACCTTC
TRBD1 | TRBJ1-4 | TRBV28 | few | CASSLGQGAGEKLFF | TGTGCCAGCAGTCTCGGACAGGGGGCAGGAGAAAAACTGTTTTTT